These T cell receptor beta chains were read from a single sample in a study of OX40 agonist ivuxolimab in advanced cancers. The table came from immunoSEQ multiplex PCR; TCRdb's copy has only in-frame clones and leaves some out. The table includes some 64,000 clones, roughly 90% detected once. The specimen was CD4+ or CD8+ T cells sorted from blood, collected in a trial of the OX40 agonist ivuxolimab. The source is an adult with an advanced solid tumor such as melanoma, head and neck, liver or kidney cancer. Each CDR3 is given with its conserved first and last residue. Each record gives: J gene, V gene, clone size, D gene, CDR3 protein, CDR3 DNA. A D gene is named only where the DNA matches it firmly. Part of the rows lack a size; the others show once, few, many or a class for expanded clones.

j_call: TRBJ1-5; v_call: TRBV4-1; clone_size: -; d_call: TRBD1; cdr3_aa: CASSQVGQGGNQPQHF; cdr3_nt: TGCGCCAGCAGCCAAGTTGGACAGGGAGGCAATCAGCCCCAGCATTTT
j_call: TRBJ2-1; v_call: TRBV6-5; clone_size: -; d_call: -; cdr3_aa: CASRAWRGHNEQFF; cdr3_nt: TGTGCCAGCAGGGCCTGGAGGGGGCACAATGAGCAGTTCTTC
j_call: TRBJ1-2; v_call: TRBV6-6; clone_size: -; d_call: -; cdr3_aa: CASSYDGPGSGYTF; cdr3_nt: TGTGCCAGCAGTTACGACGGGCCAGGGTCTGGCTACACCTTC
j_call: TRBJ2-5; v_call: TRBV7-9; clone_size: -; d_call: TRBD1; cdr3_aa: CASSTRGQETQYF; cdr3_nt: TGTGCCAGCAGCACCAGGGGGCAAGAGACCCAGTACTTC
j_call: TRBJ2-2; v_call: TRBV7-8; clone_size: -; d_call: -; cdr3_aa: CASSLSLGVRGTGELFF; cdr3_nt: TGTGCCAGCAGCTTATCCCTCGGGGTCAGGGGCACCGGGGAGCTGTTTTTT
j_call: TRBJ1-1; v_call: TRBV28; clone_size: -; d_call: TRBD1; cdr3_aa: CASSSAKGARTEAFF; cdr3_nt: TGTGCCAGCAGTTCCGCCAAGGGGGCTCGGACTGAAGCTTTCTTT
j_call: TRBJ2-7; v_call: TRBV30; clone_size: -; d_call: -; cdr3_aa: CAWSVLGEGFGYEQYF; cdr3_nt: TGTGCCTGGAGTGTGTTGGGAGAGGGCTTCGGCTACGAGCAGTACTTC
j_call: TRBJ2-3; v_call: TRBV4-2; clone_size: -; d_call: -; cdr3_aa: CASRPDSSTDTQYF; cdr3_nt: TGTGCCAGCAGACCGGACTCTAGCACAGATACGCAGTATTTT
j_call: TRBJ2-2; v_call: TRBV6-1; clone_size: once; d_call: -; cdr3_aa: CASTGQGGDTGELFF; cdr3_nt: TGTGCCAGCACCGGGCAGGGTGGGGACACCGGGGAGCTGTTTTTT
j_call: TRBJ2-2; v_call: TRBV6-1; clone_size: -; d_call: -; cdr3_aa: CATKGTGLDTGELFF; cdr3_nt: TGTGCAACCAAGGGAACCGGGTTGGACACCGGGGAGCTGTTTTTT
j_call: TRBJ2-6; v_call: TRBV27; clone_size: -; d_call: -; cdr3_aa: CASREQVSGANVLTF; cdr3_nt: TGTGCCAGCAGGGAACAGGTCTCTGGGGCCAACGTCCTGACTTTC
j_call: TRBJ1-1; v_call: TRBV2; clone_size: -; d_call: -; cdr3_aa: CASSVEGGPNTEAFF; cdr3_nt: TGTGCCAGCAGTGTTGAGGGGGGGCCGAACACTGAAGCTTTCTTT
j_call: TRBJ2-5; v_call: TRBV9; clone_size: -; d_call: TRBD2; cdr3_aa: CASSVSSGRGDETQYF; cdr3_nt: TGTGCCAGCAGCGTATCTAGCGGGAGGGGGGATGAGACCCAGTACTTC
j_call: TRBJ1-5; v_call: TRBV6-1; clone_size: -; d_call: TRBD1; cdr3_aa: CASSESTGGGNQPQHF; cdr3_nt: TGTGCCAGCAGTGAATCAACAGGGGGCGGCAATCAGCCCCAGCATTTT
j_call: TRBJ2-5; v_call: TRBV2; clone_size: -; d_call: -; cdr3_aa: CASRGTSGQTQYF; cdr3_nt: TGTGCCAGCAGAGGGACCTCGGGGCAGACCCAGTACTTC
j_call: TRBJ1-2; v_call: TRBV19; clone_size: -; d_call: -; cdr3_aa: CASSILAQGTGYTF; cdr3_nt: TGTGCCAGTAGTATACTAGCCCAGGGGACTGGCTACACCTTC
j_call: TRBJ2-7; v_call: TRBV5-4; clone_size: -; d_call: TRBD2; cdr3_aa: CASSAPGLASYSYEQYF; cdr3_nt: TGTGCCAGCAGCGCGCCGGGACTAGCGTCCTACTCCTACGAGCAGTACTTC
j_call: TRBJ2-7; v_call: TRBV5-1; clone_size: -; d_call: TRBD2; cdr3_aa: CASSLASGIPEQYF; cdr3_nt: TGCGCCAGCAGCTTGGCCAGCGGGATACCCGAGCAGTACTTC
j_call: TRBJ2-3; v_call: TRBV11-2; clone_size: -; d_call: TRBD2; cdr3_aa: CASSLDSGDTQYF; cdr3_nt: TGTGCCAGCAGCTTAGATAGCGGGGATACGCAGTATTTT
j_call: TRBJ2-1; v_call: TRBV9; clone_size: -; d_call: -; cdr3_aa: CASSVHIGSYNEQFF; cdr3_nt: TGTGCCAGCAGCGTGCACATCGGTTCCTACAATGAGCAGTTCTTC
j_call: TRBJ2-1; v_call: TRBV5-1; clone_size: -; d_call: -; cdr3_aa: CASCQEGGPSYNEQFF; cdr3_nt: TGCGCCAGCTGCCAAGAGGGGGGGCCCTCCTACAATGAGCAGTTCTTC
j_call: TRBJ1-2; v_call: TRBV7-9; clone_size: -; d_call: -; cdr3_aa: CASSLGGFPGYTF; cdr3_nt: TGTGCCAGCAGCTTGGGAGGGTTCCCCGGCTACACCTTC
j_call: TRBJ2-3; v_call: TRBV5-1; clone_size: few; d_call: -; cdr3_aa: CASSSDNTDTQYF; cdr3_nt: TGCGCCAGCAGCTCGGACAACACAGATACGCAGTATTTT
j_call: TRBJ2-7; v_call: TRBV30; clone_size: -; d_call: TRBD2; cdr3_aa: CAWSGASGRTSYEQYF; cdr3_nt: TGTGCCTGGAGTGGGGCTAGCGGGAGGACCTCTTACGAGCAGTACTTC
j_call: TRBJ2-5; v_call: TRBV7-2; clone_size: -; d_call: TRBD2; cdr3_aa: CASSLGSGGGHQETQYF; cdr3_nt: TGTGCCAGCAGCTTGGGTTCTGGCGGGGGACACCAAGAGACCCAGTACTTC
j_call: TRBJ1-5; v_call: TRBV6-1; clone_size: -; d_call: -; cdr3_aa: CASSFTRGRDQPQHF; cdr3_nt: TGTGCCAGCAGTTTCACTCGGGGGCGGGATCAGCCCCAGCATTTT
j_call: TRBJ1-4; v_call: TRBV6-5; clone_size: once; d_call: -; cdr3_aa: CASNTAGEKLFF; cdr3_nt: TGTGCCAGCAATACCGCAGGAGAAAAACTGTTTTTT
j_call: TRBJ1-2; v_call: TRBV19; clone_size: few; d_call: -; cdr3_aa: CASTRRAGYGYTF; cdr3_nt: TGTGCCAGCACCAGGAGGGCAGGCTATGGCTACACCTTC
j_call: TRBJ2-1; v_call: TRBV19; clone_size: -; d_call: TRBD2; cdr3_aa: CASSIARGRTSEQFF; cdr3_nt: TGTGCCAGTAGTATAGCTCGCGGGAGGACTAGTGAGCAGTTCTTC
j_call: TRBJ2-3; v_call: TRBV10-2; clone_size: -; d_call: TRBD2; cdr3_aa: CASSESGRGGPDTQYF; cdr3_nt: TGCGCCAGCAGTGAGTCGGGGCGGGGGGGCCCAGATACGCAGTATTTT
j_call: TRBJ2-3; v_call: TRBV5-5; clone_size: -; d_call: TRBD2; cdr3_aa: CASSTGLAGGQSTDTQYF; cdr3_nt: TGTGCCAGCAGCACGGGACTAGCGGGGGGGCAGAGCACAGATACGCAGTATTTT